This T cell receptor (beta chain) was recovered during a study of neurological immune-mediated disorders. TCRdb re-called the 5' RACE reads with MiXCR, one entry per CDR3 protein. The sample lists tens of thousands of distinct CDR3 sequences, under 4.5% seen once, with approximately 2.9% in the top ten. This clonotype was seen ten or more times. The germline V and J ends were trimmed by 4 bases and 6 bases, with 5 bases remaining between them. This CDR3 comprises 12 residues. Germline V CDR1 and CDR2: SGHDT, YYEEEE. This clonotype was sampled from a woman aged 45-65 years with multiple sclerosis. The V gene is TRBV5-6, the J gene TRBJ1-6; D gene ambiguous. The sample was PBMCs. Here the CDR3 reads CASSPFNSPLHF. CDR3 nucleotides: TGTGCCAGCAGCCCATTTAATTCACCCCTCCACTTT. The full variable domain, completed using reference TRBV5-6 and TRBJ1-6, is DAGVTQSPTHLIKTRGQQVTLRCSPKSGHDTVSWYQQALGQGPQFIFQYYEEEERQRGNFPDRFSGHQFPNYSSELNVNALLLGDSALYLCASSPFNSPLHFGNGTRLTVT.